This T cell receptor beta chain is from a study of Graves' ophthalmopathy and Graves' hyperthyroidism (dated by TCRdb to the late 2010s). Broadly, across the study: Peripheral blood was collected at initial diagnosis, prior to any treatment. TCR beta repertoire signatures were used to distinguish Graves' ophthalmopathy from Graves' hyperthyroidism and to predict progression to ophthalmopathy. In total, approximately 130 blood samples were TCR-sequenced: some 40 ophthalmopathy, roughly 77 hyperthyroidism and some 17 hyperthyroidism-to-ophthalmopathy patients. To explore V-J signatures that distinguish ophthalmopathy from hyperthyroidism, a discovery set of 100 patients was enrolled, made up of 40 to 45 with ophthalmopathy and under 65 with stable hyperthyroidism. An independent validation cohort comprised under 20 hyperthyroidism patients and 15 to 17 patients who later progressed from hyperthyroidism to ophthalmopathy. In more than five hyperthyroidism patients, T-cell repertoires of thyroid tissue and blood were compared. Following sample collection, hyperthyroidism patients were given methimazole at a starting dose of 30 mg daily, and ophthalmopathy patients were given high-dose intravenous methylprednisolone. For training and testing, the roughly 97 patients in the discovery cohort were randomly divided in a 7:3 ratio.

Beyond this particular receptor, the publication reports: No statistical method was used to set the sample size in advance, and the investigators knew which group each participant was assigned to. Ophthalmopathy was separated from stable hyperthyroidism by the 13-signature model with just under 90% sensitivity and around 81% specificity in cross-validation and with 80%/75% in the test set. In validation, the model predicted ophthalmopathy progression with about 70% sensitivity and around 72% specificity; 12 predicted patients were CT-confirmed with GO in a median of approximately 6.5 months. Most expanded thyroid clonotypes with a frequency above 0.001 also appeared in blood, which suggests that blood repertoires may reflect the immune response in the thyroid.

There are a few counts of this clonotype. What antigen it recognizes has not been identified. The sample holds no much larger clone one base away, and base qualities are not on file. Ophthalmopathy patients had moderately to severely active disease, Clinical Activity Score of at least 3, NOSPECS grade of at least 4, and disease duration under 3 months. Patients with other autoimmune diseases, uncontrolled infections, pregnancy or lactation were excluded from the study. Diagnosis relied on clinical symptoms, serum thyroxine, TRAb, thyroid ultrasound and orbital computed tomography. Ficoll-Paque density gradient centrifugation was used to isolate PBMCs from around 9.1 ml of fresh peripheral blood. Total RNA was extracted using Trizol reagent, and RNA quality was checked on an Agilent 2100 Bioanalyzer. For repertoire sequencing, the TCR beta CDR3 regions were amplified from RNA transcripts. The first round was an RT-PCR using HTBI primers with the Qiagen OneStep RT-PCR kit, and this first round was followed by a second-round multiplex PCR, then size selection and purification. Libraries were sequenced paired-end with 100 bp reads on an Illumina HiSeq2000. The study's own analysis went as follows. SOAPnuke was used to process the reads, throwing out any read that had adapters, had uncalled bases, had a mean Phred below 15, or lacked an exact constant-primer or identifier match. COPE v1.2.5 was used to merge high-quality paired reads. Clonotypes were defined as unique nucleotide sequences and were aligned to IMGT TRB V, D and J references using MiTCR v1.1. The analysis was limited to V-J combinations with a frequency above 0.0001, which together covered around 99% of the repertoires. For each V-J combination, a TCR clonal expansion and chaos score was defined as F50 clonal expansion divided by the chaos observed in the TCRdist matrix. Welch's t-statistics and random forest were used to reduce the features to about a dozen V-J combinations, which were then used as input to a naive Bayes classifier. The Morisita-Horn index was used to measure how similar the thyroid and blood repertoires were. TCRdb passed the public sequencing reads through fastp at Q25 and MiXCR, retaining productive beta sequences. Merged by CDR3 protein, the rows form single entries marked with the most common genes and DNA. It is TCRdb's table, rather than the study itself, that gives the V and J calls and clone size. For this sample there are roughly 230,000 distinct CDR3 sequences; 20% to 25% appear just once. The ten largest clones capture about 46% of the sample.

The receptor's source is a woman in her 50s with Graves' ophthalmopathy. Donor details come from another sample of the same person, matched by shared clones. The specimen was peripheral blood.

The CDR3 has the sequence CASSPPTGGNYGYTF. The nucleotides read TGTGCCAGCTCACCTCCGACAGGGGGCAACTATGGCTACACCTTC. The chain is encoded by TRBV18 joined to TRBJ1-2; TRBD1 lines up with 10 middle nucleotides. The CDR1 and CDR2 encoded by the germline V gene are KGHSH and LQKENI. Germline trimming amounts to 3 bases on V and 2 bases on J, with 3 as the count of junction bases outside the gene matches. The CDR3 starts with the cysteine, ends with the phenylalanine, and has 15 residues. Only the CDR3 DNA stays, 45 bases, in frame from base 1.